This T cell receptor (beta chain) stems from a study of immune characterization of retroperitoneal liposarcoma. One entry per CDR3 protein, called by TCRdb with MiXCR from the PCR reads. The profile shows 2,000 to 3,000 distinct CDR3 sequences, about 39% of them singletons. The V and J ends lost 1 base and 5 bases, in that order; junction bases with no gene match: 17. This CDR3 region has 18 residues. Germline CDR1 reads DFQATT; CDR2 reads SNEGSKA (reference sequence). What was sequenced was tumor tissue. The sequence derives from a male donor with retroperitoneal liposarcoma. The rearrangement joins TRBV20-1 to TRBJ2-3, with TRBD2 identical over 8 bases. The DNA for the CDR3 is TGCAGTGCTAGAGTTAGGTCCCCGGGACTAGTCGCGCGAGATACGCAGTATTTT. Protein: CSARVRSPGLVARDTQYF.